These 13 T cell receptor beta chains came from one sample sequenced in a study of identical twins. TCRdb independently ran MiXCR on the 5' RACE reads; one entry per CDR3 protein. The sample lists about 570,000 distinct CDR3 sequences, approximately 9.6% occurring once. The same sample was also studied in work on yellow fever vaccine responses in identical twins.

The specimen sequenced was PBMCs. The receptors originated from a woman aged 18-30 years in good health.

This clonotype was seen at least ten times. The chain combines TRBV29-1 with TRBJ1-1; tentatively, D is TRBD1 (6 bases). Germline V CDR1 and CDR2: SQVTM, ANQGSEA. CDR3 length: 13 amino acids. V was cut by 3 bases and J by 4 bases, with 12 bases left in between. The CDR3 region has the DNA TGCAGCGTTGATGGAGGGACATTCACTGAAGCTTTCTTT. Its protein is CSVDGGTFTEAFF. The full variable domain, its missing parts supplied by reference TRBV29-1 and TRBJ1-1, is SAVISQKPSRDICQRGTSLTIQCQVDSQVTMMFWYRQQPGQSLTLIATANQGSEATYESGFVIDKFPISRPNLTFSTLTVSNMSPEDSSIYLCSVDGGTFTEAFFGQGTRLTVV.

The chain has TRBV9 and TRBJ2-5, with 12 bases that match TRBD2. V lost 0 bases to trimming and J lost 5 bases; unmatched junction nucleotides: 8. The CDR3 is 17 residues long. Germline-derived CDR1 and CDR2 are SGDLS and YYNGEE. CDR3 DNA sequence: TGTGCCAGCAGCGTAGGGCTAGCGGGGGGGCCGCGGGAGACCCAGTACTTC. It encodes CASSVGLAGGPRETQYF.

The chain links TRBV12-3 or TRBV12-4 to TRBJ1-1; D gene uncertain. The ends were cut back, 1 base at V and 4 bases at J, with 13 bases in the middle. The CDR3 is 15 residues long. This CDR3 is CASSLGLGVTTEAFF. The CDR3 bases are TGTGCCAGCAGTTTAGGGTTAGGAGTTACCACTGAAGCTTTCTTT.

This chain joins TRBV6-2 or TRBV6-3 and TRBJ2-6; 7 nucleotides line up with TRBD1. J gave up 5 bases and V 5 bases, and 18 bases lay outside the gene matches. CDR3 size: 19 residues. Per the germline V gene, CDR1 is MNHEY and CDR2 is SVGEGT. Written as DNA, the CDR3 is TGTGCCAGCAGTAAATGGGACAGCGGATTTAGCTCCTGGGCCAACGTCCTGACTTTC. Protein sequence: CASSKWDSGFSSWANVLTF.

The J gene is TRBJ2-7, the V gene TRBV19; unclear D gene. The germline CDR1 and CDR2 sequences are LNHDA and SQIVND (reference sequence). This CDR3 is built from 13 residues. Deletions cut 5 bases from V and 4 bases from J, with 12 bases between. Written as DNA, the CDR3 is TGTGCCAGTAGTGAGGCAGGTCGGTACGAGCAGTACTTC. It yields the protein CASSEAGRYEQYF.

This chain connects TRBV29-1 to TRBJ2-3, with D possibly matching TRBD2 (6 bases). There are 14 residues in the CDR3. The germline gives CDR1 SQVTM, CDR2 ANQGSEA. Trimming left V 7 bases short and J 0 bases short, with 14 bases between. The CDR3: CSGRGTSSTDTQYF. Here the CDR3 DNA reads TGCAGCGGCCGGGGGACTTCTAGCACAGATACGCAGTATTTT.

The rearrangement links TRBV7-2 to TRBJ2-2; the match to TRBD2 covers 8 bases. The germline CDR1 and CDR2 sequences are SGHTA and FQGNSA. Unmatched junction bases numbered 4, after V lost 2 bases and J lost 2 bases. This CDR3 is 16 amino acids long. DNA for the CDR3: TGTGCCAGCAGCTTACGGGGGGGCCTAAACACCGGGGAGCTGTTTTTT. Residues: CASSLRGGLNTGELFF.

The rearrangement joins TRBV6-2 or TRBV6-3 to TRBJ2-1, with a possible D match to TRBD2 (5 bases). CDR3 size: 17 residues. The germline V gene encodes CDR1 MNHEY and CDR2 SVGEGT. Trimming shortened V by 0 bases and J by 4 bases, and 16 bases separated the two germline ends. CDR3: CASSYSGRALFYNEQFF. The CDR3 coding sequence is TGTGCCAGCAGTTACTCCGGGCGGGCCCTCTTTTACAATGAGCAGTTCTTC.

The V gene is TRBV7-9, the J gene TRBJ1-5; 8 bases agree with TRBD1. The CDR3 length is 14 residues. The germline gives CDR1 SEHNR, CDR2 FQNEAQ (reference sequence). V shed 4 bases and J 5 bases; nucleotides not matched to a gene: 4. CDR3 nucleotide sequence: TGTGCCAGCAGCTCAGACAGGGGTGATCAGCCCCAGCATTTT. Encoded protein: CASSSDRGDQPQHF.

This clonotype was observed a few times. The gene calls are TRBV6-4 and TRBJ2-7, with a possible D match to TRBD1 (5 bases). CDR1 is MRHNA, CDR2 SNTAGT, per germline. The V end was cut by 3 bases, the J end by 0 bases, with 12 bases between. This CDR3 comprises 15 residues. The CDR3 here is CASSEGRASSYEQYF. DNA for the CDR3: TGTGCCAGCAGTGAAGGCAGGGCAAGCTCCTACGAGCAGTACTTC.

This clonotype was observed at least ten times. The chain is built from TRBV5-1 and TRBJ2-5; weak D call: TRBD1 (6 bases). Germline V gene sequence: CDR1 SGHRS, CDR2 YFSETQ. The CDR3 is made up of 14 amino acids. The ends were cut back, 3 bases at V and 5 bases at J, with 14 bases in the middle. DNA of the CDR3: TGCGCCAGCAGCTCACAGGGTTCGAGGGAGACCCAGTACTTC. It codes for CASSSQGSRETQYF.

This clonotype was observed at least ten times. The rearrangement joins TRBV12-3 or TRBV12-4 to TRBJ2-1, with D possibly matching TRBD2 (6 bases). V lost 6 bases, J lost 9 bases, and 15 bases lay in between. The CDR3 length is 13 residues. The CDR3 DNA is TGTGCCAGCAGCCGGGGGACTCTGCCTGAGCAGTTCTTC. This gives the protein CASSRGTLPEQFF.

This clonotype has ten or more counts. The V gene is TRBV15, the J gene TRBJ2-7; D gene unclear. The germline V and J ends were trimmed by 4 bases and 0 bases, with 10 bases remaining between them. In germline, CDR1 is LNHNV, CDR2 YYDKDF (reference sequence). The CDR3 contains 14 residues. In DNA form, the CDR3 reads TGTGCCACCAGCACGGAATTAAGCTCCTACGAGCAGTACTTC. The encoded protein is CATSTELSSYEQYF.